This T cell receptor beta chain was documented in a study of OX40 agonist ivuxolimab in advanced cancers. The J segment lost 6 bases and the V segment lost 3 bases, leaving 6 bases of the junction unmatched. This CDR3 has 13 residues. Germline V gene data show CDR1 as SGDLS and CDR2 as YYNGEE. Data came from immunoSEQ multiplex PCR; TCRdb stores just in-frame clones and leaves some out. The sample records about 73,000 clones, 86% being singletons. The sample in question was CD4+ or CD8+ T cells sorted from blood, obtained in a trial of the OX40 agonist ivuxolimab. The source is an adult with an advanced solid tumor such as melanoma, head and neck, liver or kidney cancer. This chain uses TRBV9 with TRBJ2-7, with TRBD1 identical over 7 bases. The CDR3 region is CASSARQGREQYF. CDR3 DNA sequence: TGTGCCAGCAGCGCGCGACAGGGTCGCGAGCAGTACTTC. The full variable domain, with the rest looked up from reference TRBV9 and TRBJ2-7, is DSGVTQTPKHLITATGQRVTLRCSPRSGDLSVYWYQQSLDQGLQFLIQYYNGEERAKGNILERFSAQQFPDLHSELNLSSLELGDSALYFCASSARQGREQYFGPGTRLTVT.